This entry concerns a single TCR beta chain. The read ends 3 residues early relative to the CDR3; the germline J gene fills the gap. Method: immunoSEQ multiplex PCR; TCRdb's copy keeps in-frame clones and lacks some. The ten top clones account for 22%, within a sample of 25,000 to 35,000 clones. Germline values: CDR1 MNHNS, CDR2 SASEGT. The CDR3 has 14 residues. This entry comes from a study of T cells in women clearing cervical HPV infection. This receptor was identified in a woman between 18 and 70 years old with a cervical HPV16 infection that either progressed to CIN3+ or cleared (not recorded which). The specimen sequenced was blood buffy coat. The chain joins TRBV6-1 to TRBJ2-4; TRBD2 is a possible D gene (6 bases). CDR3 in amino acids: CASSEGGLAYGQYF. The DNA read from the CDR3 is TGTGCCAGCAGTGAGGGGGGTCTTGCCTATGGT.